A single sample gave rise to the 7 T cell receptor beta chains below, sequenced in a study of kidney transplant recipient with SARS-CoV-2 infection. TCRdb itself ran the reads through MiXCR, one entry per CDR3 protein. The data hold fewer than 250,000 distinct CDR3 sequences, with about 28% observed a single time. Sequencing was performed on a blood sample, taken at baseline and on approximately day 120 from a kidney transplant recipient. The receptors originated from a male patient in his thirties who had COVID-19 and was a kidney transplant recipient. Some T cells may be provided by the graft donor.

This clonotype has a count of ten or more. Here the CDR3 reads CASTHPPGTGENTEAFF. The CDR3 coding sequence is TGTGCCAGCACCCACCCTCCGGGGACGGGAGAAAACACTGAAGCTTTCTTT. The chain links TRBV12-3 or TRBV12-4 to TRBJ1-1; D might be TRBD1 (5 bases). The length of the CDR3 is 17 residues. V was trimmed by 7 bases and J by 2 bases, leaving 23 bases between them.

The chain recombines TRBV6-5 with TRBJ2-3; no definite D call. This CDR3 region has 13 residues. V lost 6 bases and J lost 0, with 7 bases in between. In germline, CDR1 is MNHEY, CDR2 SVGAGI. CDR3 DNA: TGTGCCAGCAGGAGAGTGAGCACAGATACGCAGTATTTT. Its protein is CASRRVSTDTQYF.

Comment on this clonotype: Possible read error: a much larger clone is one base away. This chain links TRBV2 with TRBJ2-7; tentative D call: TRBD2 (5 bases). The germline V gene has CDR1 SNHLY and CDR2 FYNNEI. Trimming removed 4 bases from V and 6 bases from J, with 13 bases in between. The CDR3 is 13 residues long. CDR3 sequence (DNA): TGTGCCAGCAGTGGAAGGCAGGACTGCGAGCAGTACTTC. Amino acid sequence: CASSGRQDCEQYF.

A note on this clonotype: One base away lies a much larger clone, so this may be a sequencing read error. The V call is TRBV15, the J call TRBJ1-6; D not certain. Germline V lookup: CDR1 LNHNV, CDR2 YYDKDF (reference sequence). The CDR3 runs to 22 residues. Trimming shortened V by 0 bases and J by 0 bases, and 24 bases separated the two germline ends. CDR3 amino acids: CATSRDRVSPETPSSYNSPLHF. The CDR3 region has the DNA TGTGCCACCAGCAGAGATCGCGTCAGCCCGGAAACACCCAGCTCCTATAATTCACCCCTCCACTTT. The full variable domain, completed using reference TRBV15 and TRBJ1-6, is DAMVIQNPRYQVTQFGKPVTLSCSQTLNHNVMYWYQQKSSQAPKLLFHYYDKDFNNEADTPDNFQSRRPNTSFCFLDIRSPGLGDTAMYLCATSRDRVSPETPSSYNSPLHFGNGTRLTVT.

The sample holds many counts of this clonotype. This chain uses TRBV3-1 with TRBJ1-6; D gene ambiguous. The germline V gene encodes CDR1 LGHDT and CDR2 YNNKEL (reference sequence). The CDR3 consists of 14 residues. Trimming cost V 0 bases and J 14 bases, with 14 bases left between them. In DNA form, the CDR3 reads TGTGCCAGCAGCCAAGAGGGATCCCGCGGGACCCTCCACTTT. This gives the protein CASSQEGSRGTLHF.

This clonotype was seen at least ten times. This rearrangement joins TRBV12-3 or TRBV12-4 to TRBJ1-6; D perhaps matches TRBD1 (6 bases). CDR3 length: 15 amino acids. Deletions cut 4 bases from V and 3 bases from J, with 10 bases between. This CDR3 is CASSSGQNYNSPLHF. DNA for the CDR3: TGTGCCAGCAGTTCCGGACAGAACTATAATTCACCCCTCCACTTT.

This clonotype came up many times. V usage is TRBV12-3 or TRBV12-4 and J usage is TRBJ2-3, with TRBD2 matching over 8 bases. Trimming at V came to 7 bases and at J to 1 base, leaving 4 bases not matched to a gene. This CDR3 has 14 residues. The chain's CDR3 is CASTAGGRTDTQYF. The CDR3 DNA sequence: TGTGCCAGCACCGCGGGGGGCCGCACAGATACGCAGTATTTT.